The present T cell receptor (beta chain) was sequenced within a study of long-term antiretroviral therapy in people with HIV. J gave up 0 bases and V 4 bases, and 9 bases lay outside the gene matches. The CDR3 is 16 residues long. Looked up from germline, CDR1 is SGHKS and CDR2 is YYEKEE (reference sequence). Sequencing relied on immunoSEQ assay v3.0, run at survey level. Data came from immunoSEQ multiplex PCR; TCRdb stores just in-frame clones and leaves some out. The sample shows some 40,000 clones, roughly 93% of them seen only once. The sample consisted of unsorted PBMCs, taken 9 to 9.5 years after starting antiretroviral therapy. This clonotype was obtained from a man aged 25 to 40 with HIV. This chain links TRBV5-5 with TRBJ2-7, with 8 bases matching TRBD1. CDR3 sequence (DNA): TGTGCCAGCAGCATAACGCCGGGACAGGACTCCTACGAGCAGTACGTC. Its protein product is CASSITPGQDSYEQYV.